Detailed here is one TCR beta chain. Its antigen is currently unknown. TCRdb re-analysed the RT-PCR reads in MiXCR, keeping a single row per CDR3 protein. Counted here are under 550,000 distinct CDR3 sequences, 6% to 9% occurring once; the ten biggest clones make up around 13%. These data are taken from a study of response to subunit inactivated influenza vaccine. Study-wide findings and caveats: After each seasonal influenza vaccination, few new T cells are recruited, the authors suggested.

CDR3 size: 13 residues. The germline V gene encodes CDR1 DFQATT and CDR2 SNEGSKA (reference sequence). Trimming left V 1 base short and J 0 bases short, with 4 bases between. The chain has TRBV20-1 and TRBJ1-5; D is unclear. The receptor's source is a man in his fifties or sixties who received an inactivated influenza vaccine. This sample comprised PBMCs from blood, obtained 23 to 25 months after vaccination. This CDR3 reads CSARVNSNQPQHF. DNA of the CDR3: TGCAGTGCTAGAGTTAATAGCAATCAGCCCCAGCATTTT.